These T cell receptor beta chains were read from a single sample in a study of blood T cell repertoires in COVID-19. Using immunoSEQ multiplex PCR, the repertoire was profiled, and TCRdb retains in-frame clones only, with some absent. This table holds more than 400,000 clones, 70% to 90% found once. Specimen: peripheral blood. These receptors were collected from a human donor in a cohort sampled during active COVID-19. CDR3s leave out the opening cysteine and the closing phenylalanine or tryptophan. The D gene is left open where the match is weak.

J gene,V gene,D gene,CDR3 protein
TRBJ1-4,TRBV15,-,ATSRVGEKLF
TRBJ2-7,TRBV3-1/TRBV3-2,TRBD2,ASSQTGLAGGPYEQY
TRBJ2-1,TRBV5-1,-,ASSLEGQRVYNEQF
TRBJ2-7,TRBV19,TRBD2,ASRGPSGRTNSYEQY
TRBJ2-7,TRBV18,-,ASSLTNYEQY
TRBJ2-4,TRBV5-1,-,ASSPRLDGNIQY
TRBJ1-1,TRBV27,-,ASSSTGNTEAF
TRBJ2-3,TRBV20-1,-,SASLASTDTQY
TRBJ2-7,TRBV19,-,ASIREGHEQY
TRBJ2-2,TRBV7-3,-,ASSLRVRGLDSTGELF
TRBJ2-7,TRBV7-3,TRBD2,ASSPVAGGYYEQY
TRBJ2-1,TRBV5-1,TRBD2,ASSRLAGLAYNEQF
TRBJ2-3,TRBV7-9,-,ASSLLVGADTQY
TRBJ2-6,TRBV6-6,TRBD1,ASSLDRVKAGANVLT
TRBJ1-2,TRBV27,TRBD1,ASRTTGETYGYT
TRBJ2-7,TRBV18,TRBD2,ASSPRTSGRGEQY
TRBJ1-1,TRBV6-5,-,ASSYSPQGWTEAF
TRBJ1-1,TRBV7-3,-,ASRGGAAKNTEAF
TRBJ2-3,TRBV6-5,TRBD2,ASRGVAGFTDTQY
TRBJ1-4,TRBV6-5,TRBD1,ASSRTGFNEKLF
TRBJ1-2,TRBV7-2,TRBD1,ASSLGQGARGYT
TRBJ1-2,TRBV5-1,-,ASSLNAGTYGYT
TRBJ2-7,TRBV7-3,TRBD1,ASSPTGTVPYEQY
TRBJ2-5,TRBV5-1,-,ASSLPNVSGGKQETQY
TRBJ2-1,TRBV20-1,-,SASVGQQTSYNEQF
TRBJ2-2,TRBV7-3,-,ASMGGNTGELF
TRBJ2-7,TRBV2,-,ASAPGVTTYEQY
TRBJ2-1,TRBV11-2,-,ASVPRIHDEQF
TRBJ2-3,TRBV5-1,TRBD2,ASTKLAGTSDTQY
TRBJ1-5,TRBV23-1,-,ASSQEPRRFGELNQPQH
TRBJ2-7,TRBV19,-,ASSPLGQGGNEQY
TRBJ2-7,TRBV7-3,-,ASSLTGGQLYEQY
TRBJ2-7,TRBV7-2,-,ASSLHGSSEQY
TRBJ2-1,TRBV7-3,-,ASSVGGPGRNEQF
TRBJ1-1,TRBV7-2,-,ASSLGAGTTQAF
TRBJ2-1,TRBV27,TRBD2,ASRRDLAGGWYNEQF
TRBJ1-2,TRBV6-4,TRBD1,ASSSPGQGTYGYT
TRBJ1-1,TRBV6-5,-,ASKGQLNTEAF
TRBJ1-1,TRBV9,TRBD1,ASSVSGGGTEAF
TRBJ2-7,TRBV2,TRBD1,ASATSGTGSYEQY
TRBJ2-3,TRBV27,-,ASTRRGADTQY
TRBJ1-3,TRBV2,-,ASSGGGSGNTIY